The clone carrying this T cell receptor beta chain was seen repeatedly, ten times or more. Its specificity is unknown. This entry comes from a study of neurological immune-mediated disorders. Regarding the study as a whole: Falling below healthy controls, multiple sclerosis showed the least TCR clonal expansion, while HTLV-1-associated myelopathy showed the most. Among expanded clones, no CDR3 amino acid sequences were shared across subjects, a pattern suggesting private repertoires in all groups.

The cDNA was generated by 5'RACE with 10-nucleotide random UMIs. TCRdb re-derived calls from the 5' RACE reads in MiXCR, one entry per CDR3 protein. The sample includes approximately 50,000 distinct CDR3 sequences, 10% seen only once; the top ten take under 5.5%. This sequence originates from an older man with HTLV-1-associated myelopathy (HAM/TSP). The sequenced material came from PBMCs.

DNA for the CDR3: TGTGCCAGCAGCTTGGCGTCAGGGAGGCTTGGACAGTACTTC. Protein product: CASSLASGRLGQYF. The V gene is TRBV5-5, the J gene TRBJ2-7; weak D call: TRBD2 (6 bases). From germline, CDR1 is SGHKS and CDR2 YYEKEE (reference sequence). V was shortened by 0 bases and J by 10 bases, with 17 bases between the two germline ends. The CDR3 runs 14 residues.